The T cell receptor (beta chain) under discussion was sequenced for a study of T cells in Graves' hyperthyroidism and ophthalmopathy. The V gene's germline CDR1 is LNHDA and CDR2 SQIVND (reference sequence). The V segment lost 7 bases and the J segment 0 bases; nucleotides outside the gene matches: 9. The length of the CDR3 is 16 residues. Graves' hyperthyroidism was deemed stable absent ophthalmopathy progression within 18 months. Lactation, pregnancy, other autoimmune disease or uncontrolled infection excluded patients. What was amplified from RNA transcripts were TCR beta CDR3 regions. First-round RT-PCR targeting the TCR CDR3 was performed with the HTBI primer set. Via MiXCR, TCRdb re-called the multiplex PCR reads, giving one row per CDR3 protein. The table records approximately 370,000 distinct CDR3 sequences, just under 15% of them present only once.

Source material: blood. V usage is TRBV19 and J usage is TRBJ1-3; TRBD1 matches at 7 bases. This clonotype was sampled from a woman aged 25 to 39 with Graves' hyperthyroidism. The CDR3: CASIDRASISGNTIYF. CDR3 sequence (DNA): TGTGCCAGTATTGACAGGGCATCGATCTCTGGAAACACCATATATTTT.